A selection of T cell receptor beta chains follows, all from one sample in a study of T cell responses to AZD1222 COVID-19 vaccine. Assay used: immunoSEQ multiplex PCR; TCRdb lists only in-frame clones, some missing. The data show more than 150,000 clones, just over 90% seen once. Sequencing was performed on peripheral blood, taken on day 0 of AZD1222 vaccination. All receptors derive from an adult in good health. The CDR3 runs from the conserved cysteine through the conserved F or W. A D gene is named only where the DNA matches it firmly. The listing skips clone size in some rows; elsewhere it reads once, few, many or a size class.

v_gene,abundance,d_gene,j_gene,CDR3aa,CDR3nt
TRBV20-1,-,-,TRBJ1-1,CSASGDRTEAFF,TGCAGTGCTAGTGGAGACAGGACTGAAGCTTTCTTT
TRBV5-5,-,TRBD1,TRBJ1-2,CASSWTGTEYGYTF,TGTGCCAGCAGCTGGACAGGGACTGAGTATGGCTACACCTTC
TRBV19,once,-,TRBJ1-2,CASSIPTPGGYTF,TGTGCCAGTAGTATACCAACCCCGGGCGGCTACACCTTC
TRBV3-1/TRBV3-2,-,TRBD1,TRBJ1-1,CASRTGVMNTEAFF,TGTGCCAGCAGGACAGGGGTCATGAACACTGAAGCTTTCTTT
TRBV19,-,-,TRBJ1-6,CASRTGNSPLHF,TGTGCCAGTAGAACAGGGAATTCACCCCTCCACTTT
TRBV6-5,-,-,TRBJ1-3,CASKTHSYSGNTIYF,TGTGCCAGCAAGACACACAGCTACTCTGGAAACACCATATATTTT
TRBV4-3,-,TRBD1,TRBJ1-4,CASSQVGTGGGKKLFF,TGCGCCAGCAGCCAAGTTGGGACAGGGGGAGGTAAAAAACTGTTTTTT
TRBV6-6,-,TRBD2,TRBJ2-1,CASSRPSRLAGKSYNEQFF,TGTGCCAGCAGTCGCCCTTCCCGACTAGCGGGGAAGTCCTACAATGAGCAGTTCTTC
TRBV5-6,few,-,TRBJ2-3,CASSLVGQGIGTDTQYF,TGTGCCAGCAGCTTGGTGGGGCAGGGGATTGGCACAGATACGCAGTATTTT
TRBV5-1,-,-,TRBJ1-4,CASSFPGDEKLFF,TGCGCCAGCAGCTTCCCAGGGGATGAAAAACTGTTTTTT
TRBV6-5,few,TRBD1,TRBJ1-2,CASSYVGQGSGYTF,TGTGCCAGCAGTTACGTGGGACAGGGGTCTGGCTACACCTTC
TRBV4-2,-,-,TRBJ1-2,CASSQGSPYSSGYTF,TGTGCCAGCAGCCAAGGGTCCCCATACTCTAGTGGCTACACCTTC
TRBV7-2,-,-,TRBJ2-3,CASSLTGLNTDTQYF,TGTGCCAGCAGCTTAACGGGGCTAAACACAGATACGCAGTATTTT
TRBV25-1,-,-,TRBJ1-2,CASRGTGLANYGYTF,TGTGCCAGCAGGGGCACGGGACTGGCCAACTATGGCTACACCTTC
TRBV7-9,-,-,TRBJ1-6,CASSSGPLGGSPLHF,TGTGCCAGCAGCTCCGGGCCACTGGGTGGGTCACCCCTCCACTTT
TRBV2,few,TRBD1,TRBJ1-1,CASSEAWDREAFF,TGTGCCAGCAGTGAAGCTTGGGACAGGGAAGCTTTCTTT
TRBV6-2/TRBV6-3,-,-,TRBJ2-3,CASSQQGRTSTDTQYF,TGTGCCAGCAGTCAGCAAGGGCGAACTAGCACAGATACGCAGTATTTT
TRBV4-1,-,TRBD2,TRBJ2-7,CASSRTSGALRDEQYF,TGCGCCAGCAGCCGGACTAGCGGAGCCCTACGGGACGAGCAGTACTTC
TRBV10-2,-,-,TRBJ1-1,CASGYRATEAFF,TGCGCCAGTGGGTACAGGGCCACTGAAGCTTTCTTT
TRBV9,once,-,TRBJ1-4,CASSPRQGLGEKLFF,TGTGCCAGCAGCCCCCGTCAGGGGCTTGGTGAAAAACTGTTTTTT
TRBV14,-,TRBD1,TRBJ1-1,CASSQEVRDSTVAFF,TGTGCCAGCAGCCAAGAGGTGAGGGACAGCACTGTAGCTTTCTTT